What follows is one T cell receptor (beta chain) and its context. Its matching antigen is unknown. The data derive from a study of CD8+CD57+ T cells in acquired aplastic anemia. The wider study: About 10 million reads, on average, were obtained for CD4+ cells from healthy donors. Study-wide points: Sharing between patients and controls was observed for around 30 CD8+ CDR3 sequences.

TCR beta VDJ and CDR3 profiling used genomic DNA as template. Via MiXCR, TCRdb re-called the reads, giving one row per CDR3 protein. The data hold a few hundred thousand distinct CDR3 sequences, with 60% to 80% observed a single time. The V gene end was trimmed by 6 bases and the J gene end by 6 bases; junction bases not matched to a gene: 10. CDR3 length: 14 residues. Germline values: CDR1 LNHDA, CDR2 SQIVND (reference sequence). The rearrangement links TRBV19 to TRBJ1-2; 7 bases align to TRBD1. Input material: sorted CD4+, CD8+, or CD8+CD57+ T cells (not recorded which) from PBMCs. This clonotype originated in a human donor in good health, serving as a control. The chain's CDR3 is CASSTPGTDHGYTF. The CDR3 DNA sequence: TGTGCCAGTAGCACCCCTGGGACAGATCATGGCTACACCTTC.